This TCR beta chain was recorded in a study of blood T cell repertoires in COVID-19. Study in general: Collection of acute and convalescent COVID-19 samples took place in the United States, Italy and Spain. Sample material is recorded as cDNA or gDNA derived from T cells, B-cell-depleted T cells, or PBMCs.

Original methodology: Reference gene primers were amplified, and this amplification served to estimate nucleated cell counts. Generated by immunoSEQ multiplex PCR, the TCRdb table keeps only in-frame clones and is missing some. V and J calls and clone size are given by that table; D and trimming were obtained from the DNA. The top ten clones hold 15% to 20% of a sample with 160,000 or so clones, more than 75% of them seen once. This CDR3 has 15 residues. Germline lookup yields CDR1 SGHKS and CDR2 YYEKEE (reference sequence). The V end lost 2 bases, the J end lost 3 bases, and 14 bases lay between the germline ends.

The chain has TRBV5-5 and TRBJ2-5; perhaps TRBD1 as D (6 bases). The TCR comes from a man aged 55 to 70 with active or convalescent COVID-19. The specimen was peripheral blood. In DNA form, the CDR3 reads TGTGCCAGCAGCTTCCATGCGCAGGGGAAAGAGACCCAGTACTTC. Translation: CASSFHAQGKETQYF.